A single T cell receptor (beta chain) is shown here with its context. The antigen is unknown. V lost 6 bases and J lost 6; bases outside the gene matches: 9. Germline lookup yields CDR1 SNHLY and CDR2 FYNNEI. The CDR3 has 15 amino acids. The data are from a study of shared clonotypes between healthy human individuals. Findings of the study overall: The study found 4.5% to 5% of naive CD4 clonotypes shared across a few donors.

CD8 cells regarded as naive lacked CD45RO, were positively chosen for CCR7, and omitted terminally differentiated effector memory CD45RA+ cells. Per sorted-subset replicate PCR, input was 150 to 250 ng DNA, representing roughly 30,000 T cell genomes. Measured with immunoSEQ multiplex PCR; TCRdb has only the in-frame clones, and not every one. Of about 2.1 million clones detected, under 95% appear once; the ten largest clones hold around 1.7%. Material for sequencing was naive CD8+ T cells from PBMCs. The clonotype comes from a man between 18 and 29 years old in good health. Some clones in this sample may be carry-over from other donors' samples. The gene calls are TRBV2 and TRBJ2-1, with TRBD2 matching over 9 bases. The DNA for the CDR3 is TGTGCCAGCAGCGCGGGACTAGCTGGCGTCAATGAGCAGTTCTTC. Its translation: CASSAGLAGVNEQFF.